The 23 T cell receptor beta chains given below trace back to one sample, sequenced in a study of blood T cell repertoires in COVID-19. Libraries were prepared by immunoSEQ multiplex PCR; TCRdb keeps only in-frame clonotypes and omits some of them. The sample has some 250,000 clones; 75% to 85% are singletons. Sequenced sample: peripheral blood. These TCRs come from an older woman with active or convalescent COVID-19.

The chain joins TRBV27 to TRBJ1-6; D perhaps matches TRBD1 (6 bases). The germline CDR1 and CDR2 sequences are MNHEY and SMNVEV (reference sequence). The CDR3 covers 14 residues. With 4 bases removed from V and 8 bases from J, the gap between germline ends came to 12 bases. CDR3 region: CASSYLSGDSPLHF. DNA of the CDR3: TGTGCCAGCAGTTATCTCTCAGGGGATTCACCCCTCCACTTT.

The chain couples TRBV30 to TRBJ1-3; 7 bases match TRBD1. The CDR3 consists of 14 residues. After removal of 3 bases from V and 1 base from J, the junction contained 3 bases not matched to a gene. Germline lookup yields CDR1 GTSNPN and CDR2 SVGIG (reference sequence). CDR3 nucleotides: TGTGCCTGGAGGAAGGGGGCTTCTGGAAACACCATATATTTT. It translates to CAWRKGASGNTIYF.

V gene TRBV5-4 combines with J gene TRBJ2-5, with 9 bases identical to TRBD1. Germline V gene sequence: CDR1 SGHNT, CDR2 YYREEE (reference sequence). The CDR3 spans 15 residues. Unmatched junction bases numbered 7, after V lost 3 bases and J lost 4 bases. CDR3 loop: CASSSPGQGTETQYF. CDR3 bases: TGTGCCAGCAGCTCCCCGGGACAGGGCACAGAGACCCAGTACTTC.

The DNA for the CDR3 is TGTGCCATCAAAGGACAGGGGGCGGGGACCGGGGAGCTGTTTTTT. Amino acid sequence: CAIKGQGAGTGELFF. The V call is TRBV10-3, the J call TRBJ2-2; TRBD1 matches at 11 bases. The CDR3 is made up of 15 amino acids. J lost 5 bases, V lost 7 bases, and 6 bases had no gene match. CDR1 and CDR2 (germline): ENHRY, SYGVKD.

The gene calls are TRBV18 and TRBJ1-1; D may be TRBD1 (6 bases). This CDR3 is 14 amino acids long. V was cut by 4 bases and J by 3 bases, with 12 bases left in between. Germline CDR1 reads KGHSH; CDR2 reads LQKENI. CDR3 loop: CASSLSQGHTEAFF. The CDR3 DNA is TGTGCCAGCTCACTGTCACAGGGACACACTGAAGCTTTCTTT.

As concerns this clone: The sample contains more than one DNA sequence encoding this CDR3. The V and J genes are TRBV5-6 and TRBJ1-3; D is perhaps TRBD1 (6 bases). The CDR3 runs to 14 residues. CDR1 and CDR2 from the germline V gene are SGHDT and YYEEEE. Deletions cut 0 bases from V and 4 bases from J, with 8 bases between. CDR3: CASSLGQVGNTIYF. In DNA form, the CDR3 reads TGTGCCAGCAGCTTGGGACAGGTCGGAAACACCATATATTTT.

The chain has TRBV7-2 and TRBJ1-6, with TRBD1 identical over 8 bases. The trim removed 5 bases at V and 9 bases at J, leaving 9 bases unmatched. CDR3 length equals 15 residues. Germline loops: CDR1 SGHTA, CDR2 FQGNSA. CDR3 region: CASSPRTGRGSPLHF. The CDR3 DNA reads as TGTGCCAGCAGCCCGAGGACAGGGAGGGGTTCACCCCTCCACTTT.

V and J are TRBV5-1 and TRBJ2-2, with D tentatively TRBD1 (5 bases). Trimming took 3 bases from V and 6 from J, leaving 9 bases between them. The CDR3 is 13 residues long. Germline V gives CDR1 SGHRS, CDR2 YFSETQ. CDR3 nucleotides: TGCGCCAGCAGCTCGACAGCCCCCGGGGAGCTGTTTTTT. Translation: CASSSTAPGELFF.

The rearrangement joins TRBV4-1 to TRBJ2-1, with 12 bases matching TRBD2. Per germline, CDR1 MGHRA and CDR2 YSYEKL. Trimming at V came to 3 bases and at J to 6 bases, leaving 9 bases not matched to a gene. The CDR3 is 17 residues long. CDR3 sequence: CASSHPIGGLAGNEQFF. CDR3 DNA: TGCGCCAGCAGCCATCCAATAGGGGGACTAGCGGGCAATGAGCAGTTCTTC.

The V gene is TRBV7-9, the J gene TRBJ1-2, with a tentative D call TRBD1 (6 bases). The CDR3 extends over 16 amino acids. Trimming left V 3 bases short and J 2 bases short, with 16 bases between. Looked up from germline, CDR1 is SEHNR and CDR2 is FQNEAQ (reference sequence). CDR3 region: CASSLERGLGNYGYTF. DNA of the CDR3: TGTGCCAGCAGCTTGGAAAGGGGGTTAGGGAACTATGGCTACACCTTC.

Worth noting for this clone: The junction differs from germline at one of its ends, possibly a read error. The V call is TRBV2, the J call TRBJ1-4; D perhaps matches TRBD1 (5 bases). The CDR3 is 14 residues long. Per the germline V gene, CDR1 is SNHLY and CDR2 is FYNNEI. The CDR3 coding sequence is TGTGCCAGCTCCCGGAGGGGAACTAGTGAAAAACTGTTTTTT. It translates to CASSRRGTSEKLFF.

In this sample, this clone turned up once. V and J are TRBV15 and TRBJ2-5; 10 nucleotides align to TRBD2. The germline gives CDR1 LNHNV, CDR2 YYDKDF (reference sequence). This CDR3 comprises 15 residues. The V and J ends lost 0 bases and 7 bases, in that order; junction bases with no gene match: 5. CDR3 residues: CATSRDQASGGTQYF. The DNA for the CDR3 is TGTGCCACCAGCAGAGATCAGGCTAGCGGGGGGACCCAGTACTTC.

This clone was recorded only once. The CDR3 DNA reads TGTGCCAGCTCACCTCCCGGGTATCAGCCCCAGCATTTT. It is translated as CASSPPGYQPQHF. The J gene is TRBJ1-5, the V gene TRBV18; D is unclear. The length of the CDR3 is 13 residues. Germline V gives CDR1 KGHSH, CDR2 LQKENI. Trimming took 3 bases from V and 5 from J, leaving 8 bases between them.

V usage is TRBV12-3 or TRBV12-4 and J usage is TRBJ1-2, with TRBD1 as a possible D gene (6 bases). V lost 5 bases, J lost 8 bases, and 15 bases lay in between. The CDR3 is 13 residues long. The CDR3 loop is CASSTSGARGYTF. The CDR3 DNA reads as TGTGCCAGCAGTACTTCAGGGGCCCGGGGCTACACCTTC.

This chain connects TRBV4-1 to TRBJ1-5, with a tentative D call TRBD1 (6 bases). This CDR3 comprises 16 residues. Germline values: CDR1 MGHRA, CDR2 YSYEKL. V was pared by 1 base and J by 7 bases, with 17 bases between. The CDR3 sequence: CASSQGYRAGRQPQHF. In DNA form, the CDR3 reads TGCGCCAGCAGCCAAGGGTACAGGGCGGGTAGGCAGCCCCAGCATTTT.

This clone was seen only once. The chain carries TRBV10-3 and TRBJ2-3; D may be TRBD2 (6 bases). V lost 10 bases to trimming and J lost 0 bases, with 14 bases between them. Looked up from germline, CDR1 is ENHRY and CDR2 is SYGVKD. The CDR3 runs 14 residues. The CDR3 DNA follows: TGTGCCAGCGGTTTCGGGACTAGCACAGATACGCAGTATTTT. This gives the protein CASGFGTSTDTQYF.

The V call is TRBV5-1, the J call TRBJ2-3, with 9 bases identical to TRBD2. CDR3 length equals 15 residues. Germline CDR1 is SGHRS and CDR2 is YFSETQ. Trimming took 0 bases from V and 4 from J; bases not matched to a gene: 3. CDR3 sequence (DNA): TGCGCCAGCAGCTTGGGCGGGGGGGCCGCAGATACGCAGTATTTT. Translating it yields CASSLGGGAADTQYF.

The chain is built from TRBV20-1 and TRBJ1-2; TRBD1 aligns across 8 bases. Germline CDR1 and CDR2: DFQATT and SNEGSKA (reference sequence). This CDR3 is built from 12 residues. The V and J ends lost 3 bases and 6 bases, in that order; junction bases with no gene match: 3. The CDR3, as DNA: TGCAGTGCTAGTGACAGGGGTAATGGCTACACCTTC. Encoded protein: CSASDRGNGYTF.

This clone was seen only a few times. The rearrangement uses TRBV7-2 and TRBJ1-1; no definite D call. The CDR3 contains 15 residues. Per the germline V gene, CDR1 is SGHTA and CDR2 is FQGNSA. The ends were cut back, 2 bases at V and 1 base at J, with 11 bases in the middle. CDR3 bases: TGTGCCAGCAGCTTACCCTATCCAGGGAACACTGAAGCTTTCTTT. Its protein is CASSLPYPGNTEAFF.

V is TRBV14 and J is TRBJ1-1; weak D call: TRBD1 (5 bases). Trimming left V 4 bases short and J 10 bases short, with 13 bases between. The CDR3 has 12 residues. Looked up from germline, CDR1 is SGHDN and CDR2 is FVKESK. The CDR3 loop reads CASSPQGVVAFF. CDR3 in DNA: TGTGCCAGCAGCCCCCAAGGGGTGGTAGCTTTCTTT.

This chain links TRBV19 with TRBJ1-1; D is perhaps TRBD1 (5 bases). Germline V CDR1 and CDR2: LNHDA, SQIVND (reference sequence). The CDR3 consists of 17 residues. The ends were cut back, 7 bases at V and 3 bases at J, with 24 bases in the middle. The CDR3 DNA sequence: TGTGCCAGTATCCCGCGGGGGTCGTTCTCGGCGGACACTGAAGCTTTCTTT. The encoded protein is CASIPRGSFSADTEAFF.

This chain joins TRBV9 and TRBJ1-5; tentatively, D is TRBD1 (6 bases). Germline V gene data show CDR1 as SGDLS and CDR2 as YYNGEE. CDR3 length equals 14 residues. Deletions cut 0 bases from V and 2 bases from J, with 6 bases between. For the CDR3, the DNA is TGTGCCAGCAGCGTAGGACAGGGCAATCAGCCCCAGCATTTT. Translated: CASSVGQGNQPQHF.

The CDR3 nucleotides are TGCGCCAGCAGCCTGGTCGGACAAGAAAAACTGTTTTTT. It codes for CASSLVGQEKLFF. The rearrangement joins TRBV5-1 to TRBJ1-4; D might be TRBD1 (5 bases). V dropped 4 bases and J dropped 8 bases, with 12 bases sitting between them. The CDR3 loop spans 13 amino acids. CDR1 and CDR2 from the germline V gene are SGHRS and YFSETQ. Complete variable domain (other parts from reference TRBV5-1 and TRBJ1-4): KAGVTQTPRYLIKTRGQQVTLSCSPISGHRSVSWYQQTPGQGLQFLFEYFSETQRNKGNFPGRFSGRQFSNSRSEMNVSTLELGDSALYLCASSLVGQEKLFFGSGTQLSVL.